This T cell receptor (beta chain) is from a study of CD8+ T cells in alopecia areata. This clone occurred a few times. Its antigen remains unknown. Deletions cut 4 bases from V and 3 bases from J, with 4 bases between. This CDR3 has 11 residues. Per germline, CDR1 MNHNY and CDR2 SVGAGI (reference sequence). Noted treatment: oral pan-JAK inhibitor, 5-10 mg twice daily. Points from the study as a whole: Greater clonality was observed in lesional scalp samples, especially alopecia totalis/universalis, versus normal scalp. Although TCR sharing was seen in mice, sharing across patients was less clear, possibly for HLA-related reasons. The study found tofacitinib significantly decreased scalp clonality and expanded CD8+ clones among the top 100.

Extracted RNA was reverse transcribed, and the resulting cDNA served as sequencing template. Some clones are missing from TCRdb's copy, which holds only in-frame ones; the method was immunoSEQ multiplex PCR. The top ten hold roughly a sixth of the sample, which has some 95,000 clones, about 44% seen once. This chain uses TRBV6-6 with TRBJ2-7; D is unclear. The TCR sequence derives from a human donor with alopecia areata. Specimen: CD8+ T cells sorted from blood, collected at week 24, from a patient treated with tofacitinib. The CDR3 DNA follows: TGTGCCAGCAGTTCCCTCTACGAGCAGTACTTC. It translates to CASSSLYEQYF.